This T cell receptor beta chain was sequenced during a study of long-term antiretroviral therapy in people with HIV. Study-level points and caveats: Diversity remained lower than transplant donor controls, even though it increased after ART. Blood sampling spanned 2004 to 2017, possibly under older ART regimens.

The assay, immunoSEQ v3.0, was run at survey level. Profiling relied on immunoSEQ multiplex PCR, and the TCRdb table lists in-frame clones only, not all of them. This repertoire shows some 19,000 clones, 84% found once; its top ten account for about 8.6%. The table lists this clone with a few counts. The target antigen is unknown. Mismatch with germline at one junction end may stem from a read error. This TCR was recovered from a man younger than 35 with HIV. Sample: unsorted PBMCs, taken 0.9 years after starting antiretroviral therapy.

CDR3 in DNA: TGTGCTAGCAGCCTAAACTCCTTCTCCTACAATGAGCAGTTCTTC. This encodes CASSLNSFSYNEQFF. This sequence joins TRBV7-7 and TRBJ2-1; no reliable D call. The CDR3 is 15 residues long. Germline V CDR1 and CDR2: SSHAT, FNYEAQ (reference sequence). Full variable domain (rest looked up from reference TRBV7-7 and TRBJ2-1): GAGVSQSPRYKVTKRGQDVTLRCDPISSHATLYWYQQALGQGPEFLTYFNYEAQPDKSGLPSDRFSAERPEGSISTLTIQRTEQRDSAMYRCASSLNSFSYNEQFFGPGTRLTVL.